The clone carrying this TCR beta chain was seen once. Its antigen is undetermined. The PCR made use of 60 Vbeta and 13 Jbeta primers. Produced via immunoSEQ multiplex PCR; TCRdb's table is partial and in-frame only. The data hold hundreds of thousands of clones, with 75% to 80% observed a single time. The data were taken from a study of cytomegalovirus exposure and HLA in healthy donors. Study-level results: Analyzed later, association rates of TCRs varied across HLA loci, with DRB1 most and HLA-C fewest. Segments of the TCR beta V type were, in most cases, productive about 90% or about 30% of the time in an earlier analysis. Available immune exposure information was restricted to CMV serostatus only.

V lost 7 bases and J lost 4; bases outside the gene matches: 9. CDR3 size: 15 residues. Germline assignment: CDR1 LNHDA and CDR2 SQIVND (reference sequence). Sequencing was carried out using PBMCs. The V call is TRBV19, the J call TRBJ1-5; 8 nucleotides align to TRBD1. The receptor was derived from a male donor in good health and CMV-seronegative. CDR3 in DNA: TGTGCCAGTAACCCCCGGACAGGGCCGAATCAGCCCCAGCATTTT. It specifies CASNPRTGPNQPQHF.